The clone carrying this T cell receptor beta chain was detected only a few times. As yet, its antigen is unknown. TCRdb ran MiXCR on the 5' RACE reads and lists one entry per CDR3 protein. The sample has 150,000 to 200,000 distinct CDR3 sequences; roughly a fifth are singletons. This entry belongs to a study of T-cell memory formation after mild COVID-19. Study-wide background: TCR clusters showed largely donor specificity.

Germline lookup yields CDR1 SEHNR and CDR2 FQNEAQ (reference sequence). The CDR3 has 13 residues. Trimming removed 5 bases at V and 5 bases at J, with 12 bases between. Whole-study findings and limits: Later expanders leaned CD4+, whereas day 15 to 85 contracting clones were balanced CD4/CD8.

This receptor was obtained from an adult woman who had mild COVID-19 (a few samples of this study predate the infection). Cell type and time point are not known. The specimen was PBMCs or a T cell subset sorted from them (not recorded which). The gene calls are TRBV7-9 and TRBJ1-2; D is unclear. The CDR3: CASSDHPEYGYTF. CDR3 bases: TGTGCCAGCAGCGATCACCCGGAATATGGCTACACCTTC.